This T cell receptor (beta chain) emerged from a study of CD8+ T cells in alopecia areata. Study details: A regimen of oral tofacitinib, 5 to 10 mg twice daily, was given to treated patients.

Notes on the study in general: Tofacitinib delivered significant drops in scalp clonality and in expanded CD8+ clones among the top 100.

cDNA serving as the sequencing template came from extracted, reverse transcribed RNA. TCRdb keeps only in-frame clones here, not all; method: immunoSEQ multiplex PCR. The sample comprises 250,000 to 350,000 clones, around three fifths of which are singletons, and 0.9% to 0.95% rests with the top ten. The CDR3 totals 14 residues. Per the germline V gene, CDR1 is LNHDA and CDR2 is SQIVND (reference sequence). Trimming removed 3 bases from V and 3 bases from J, with 11 bases in between. Treatment given: oral pan-JAK inhibitor, 5-10 mg twice daily. A note on this clone: The antigen is undetermined.

Sequenced material: CD4+ T cells sorted from blood, taken between weeks 51 and 54, from a patient treated with tofacitinib. The receptor comes from a human donor with alopecia areata. The J gene is TRBJ1-2, the V gene TRBV19, with a tentative D call TRBD1 (5 bases). CDR3 amino acids: CASSMIGGDYGYTF. The CDR3 DNA reads as TGTGCCAGTAGTATGATTGGGGGAGACTATGGCTACACCTTC.